One and the same sample provided the 21 T cell receptor beta chains below, sequenced in a study of shared clonotypes between healthy human individuals. Using immunoSEQ multiplex PCR, the repertoire was profiled, and TCRdb retains in-frame clones only, with some absent. The sample holds 950,000 to 1,100,000 clones, roughly 74% seen once. Sequenced input: memory CD4+ T cells from PBMCs. Subset described: CD45RA-negative fraction. The receptors come from a young man in good health. Some clones in this sample may be carry-over from other donors' samples.

This clone was counted between two and nine times. The chain links TRBV29-1 to TRBJ2-7, with TRBD1 matching 7 bases. The V gene end was trimmed by 7 bases and the J gene end by 3 bases; junction bases not matched to a gene: 12. Germline loops: CDR1 SQVTM, CDR2 ANQGSEA. CDR3 size: 14 residues. The CDR3, as DNA: TGCAGCGGGACAGACAGGGAAAGAGGCTACGAGCAGTACTTC. Translated: CSGTDRERGYEQYF.

The CDR3 region has the DNA TGTGCCAGCAGCTTCGGACAGGGTGTAGGCTACACCTTC. This gives the protein CASSFGQGVGYTF. V is TRBV7-2 and J is TRBJ1-2; 8 bases agree with TRBD1. In germline, CDR1 is SGHTA, CDR2 FQGNSA. There are 13 residues in the CDR3. Trimming removed 3 bases from V and 8 bases from J; junction bases left unmatched: 5.

This chain connects TRBV6-4 to TRBJ2-1, with 8 positions matching TRBD2. Looked up from germline, CDR1 is MRHNA and CDR2 is SNTAGT. The CDR3 sequence is 13 residues long. The V gene end was trimmed by 2 bases and the J gene end by 12 bases; junction bases not matched to a gene: 6. As DNA, the CDR3 is TGTGCCAGCAGTGACACGGGGGGGCTTGGGCAGTTCTTC. This gives the protein CASSDTGGLGQFF.

The genes are TRBV28 and TRBJ2-2; D perhaps matches TRBD2 (5 bases). CDR1 MDHEN and CDR2 SYDVKM come from the germline V gene. V lost 4 bases and J lost 3, with 12 bases in between. CDR3 size: 15 residues. CDR3 in DNA: TGTGCCAGCAGTTCCCCCGGGCGGGACACCGGGGAGCTGTTTTTT. Its translation: CASSSPGRDTGELFF. Variable domain in full (rest from reference TRBV28 and TRBJ2-2): DVKVTQSSRYLVKRTGEKVFLECVQDMDHENMFWYRQDPGLGLRLIYFSYDVKMKEKGDIPEGYSVSREKKERFSLILESASTNQTSMYLCASSSPGRDTGELFFGEGSRLTVL.

This clone was counted a few times. This CDR3 is also generated by other DNA sequences in the sample. The chain uses TRBV6-5 and TRBJ1-5, with TRBD1 as a possible D gene (5 bases). The CDR3 loop spans 12 amino acids. The ends were cut back, 6 bases at V and 4 bases at J, with 7 bases in the middle. The germline V gene has CDR1 MNHEY and CDR2 SVGAGI. The CDR3 loop is CASSQGNQPQHF. CDR3 sequence (DNA): TGTGCCAGCAGCCAGGGAAATCAGCCCCAGCATTTT.

Note on this clone: Other DNA sequences from this sample encode an identical CDR3 as well. J is TRBJ2-5 and V is TRBV7-2, with 10 bases aligning to TRBD1. The CDR3 contains 15 residues. J lost 2 bases, V lost 6 bases, and 6 bases had no gene match. Germline V lookup: CDR1 SGHTA, CDR2 FQGNSA. The DNA of the CDR3 is TGTGCCAGCAGTCGACAGGGGGCGGGGCAAGAGACCCAGTACTTC. The encoded protein is CASSRQGAGQETQYF. The full variable domain, in which reference TRBV7-2 and TRBJ2-5 provide the parts outside the CDR3, is GAGVSQSPSNKVTEKGKDVELRCDPISGHTALYWYRQSLGQGLEFLIYFQGNSAPDKSGLPSDRFSAERTGGSVSTLTIQRTQQEDSAVYLCASSRQGAGQETQYFGPGTRLLVL.

As for this clone: This sequence is one base from a far larger clone and is likely a read error. The same CDR3 arises from other DNA sequences in this sample as well. J is TRBJ2-5 and V is TRBV5-6, with 7 bases identical to TRBD1. The trim removed 4 bases at V and 2 bases at J, leaving 2 bases unmatched. Germline values: CDR1 SGHDT, CDR2 YYEEEE. The CDR3 loop spans 13 amino acids. In nucleotides, the CDR3 is TGTGCCAGCAGCCCGGGACAGCAAGAGACCCAGTACTTC. This codes for CASSPGQQETQYF.

This clone has a single count. V and J are TRBV10-2 and TRBJ2-7; 9 bases fit TRBD1. The junction had 3 bases not matched to a gene; V was cut back by 5 bases and J by 4 bases. The CDR3 loop spans 13 amino acids. Germline V lookup: CDR1 WSHSY, CDR2 SAAADI. The CDR3 sequence is CASSPDRGYEQYF. DNA of the CDR3: TGCGCCAGCAGTCCCGACAGGGGGTACGAGCAGTACTTC.

This clone came up many times. The chain joins TRBV11-2 to TRBJ2-7, with D tentatively TRBD2 (5 bases). Germline CDR1 is SGHAT and CDR2 is FQNNGV. V shed 5 bases and J shed 2 bases, with 10 bases lying between them. The CDR3 extends over 13 amino acids. The CDR3 DNA follows: TGTGCCAGCAGCCCCCAACTAGCCTACGAGCAGTACTTC. It yields the protein CASSPQLAYEQYF.

The chain employs TRBV25-1 and TRBJ1-4; maybe TRBD1 (6 bases). The CDR3 is made up of 16 amino acids. The V end was cut by 2 bases, the J end by 8 bases, with 18 bases between. The germline CDR1 and CDR2 sequences are MGHDK and SYGVNS. In nucleotides, the CDR3 is TGTGCCAGCAGTGAACCCTCAGGGGCCCCTAGGGAAAAACTGTTTTTT. This codes for CASSEPSGAPREKLFF. Full variable domain (outside the CDR3, taken from reference TRBV25-1 and TRBJ1-4): EADIYQTPRYLVIGTGKKITLECSQTMGHDKMYWYQQDPGMELHLIHYSYGVNSTEKGDLSSESTVSRIRTEHFPLTLESARPSHTSQYLCASSEPSGAPREKLFFGSGTQLSVL.

Regarding this clone: A much larger clone lies one base from this, so it may be a read error. CDR3 region: CASSQDKGLNTGELVF. DNA for the CDR3: TGCGCCAGCAGCCAAGATAAGGGACTCAACACCGGGGAGCTGGTTTTT. The chain has TRBV4-3 and TRBJ2-2; D may be TRBD2 (6 bases). This CDR3 comprises 16 residues. The germline gives CDR1 LGHNA, CDR2 YSLEER.

The rearrangement links TRBV28 to TRBJ1-2; the match to TRBD1 covers 10 bases. CDR1 is MDHEN and CDR2 is SYDVKM in the germline V gene. Trimming removed 2 bases from V and 0 bases from J; junction bases left unmatched: 9. The CDR3 has 18 residues. Here the CDR3 reads CASSLNPGQGGPNYGYTF. As DNA, the CDR3 is TGTGCCAGCAGTTTAAACCCTGGACAGGGGGGACCTAACTATGGCTACACCTTC.

The rearrangement joins TRBV9 to TRBJ2-1; possible D gene TRBD1, 5 bases. CDR1 is SGDLS and CDR2 is YYNGEE in the germline V gene. Trimming cost V 2 bases and J 3 bases, with 6 bases left between them. The CDR3 totals 13 residues. The CDR3 here is CASSVQGYNEQFF. The CDR3 DNA follows: TGTGCCAGCAGCGTTCAGGGCTACAATGAGCAGTTCTTC.

The gene calls are TRBV5-1 and TRBJ2-2; 12 bases are shared with TRBD2. The CDR3 runs to 16 residues. CDR1 is SGHRS, CDR2 YFSETQ, per germline. V gave up 4 bases and J gave up 4 bases; unmatched junction bases: 5. The CDR3 DNA reads TGCGCCAGCAGCGTGGGGACTAGCGGGTCCACCGGGGAGCTGTTTTTT. Protein sequence: CASSVGTSGSTGELFF.

The chain is built from TRBV11-2 and TRBJ2-5, with a possible D match to TRBD2 (6 bases). V lost 4 bases to trimming and J lost 4 bases, with 13 bases between them. The CDR3 runs to 14 residues. Germline-derived CDR1 and CDR2 are SGHAT and FQNNGV. CDR3 nucleotide sequence: TGTGCCAGCAGCTCGGGACTTACTGCAGAGACCCAGTACTTC. This sequence encodes CASSSGLTAETQYF.

This chain joins TRBV11-2 and TRBJ1-4, with D possibly TRBD1 on 5 matching bases. The length of the CDR3 is 14 residues. Germline loops: CDR1 SGHAT, CDR2 FQNNGV. V lost 4 bases to trimming and J lost 8 bases, with 14 bases between them. CDR3 sequence (DNA): TGTGCCAGCAGCTGGGGACCAAGTGGAGAAAAACTGTTTTTT. Protein sequence: CASSWGPSGEKLFF.

The genes are TRBV7-3 and TRBJ2-3; D is tentatively TRBD1 or TRBD2 (5 bases each). Germline CDR1 and CDR2: SGHTA and FQGTGA. The V end was cut by 4 bases, the J end by 5 bases, with 13 bases between. The CDR3 is 14 residues long. CDR3 nucleotides: TGTGCCAGCAGCTATCTCAATGGGGGAGATACGCAGTATTTT. Translation: CASSYLNGGDTQYF.

The rearrangement joins TRBV14 to TRBJ2-2, with 13 bases lining up with TRBD2. The CDR3 spans 18 residues. Losses at the gene ends were 3 bases for V and 0 bases for J; bases not matched to a gene: 4. Germline loops: CDR1 SGHDN, CDR2 FVKESK. CDR3 protein: CASSQRTSGSTNTGELFF. CDR3 in DNA: TGTGCCAGCAGCCAGCGGACTAGCGGGAGCACGAACACCGGGGAGCTGTTTTTT.

The chain uses TRBV5-1 and TRBJ2-3; a possible D gene is TRBD1 (6 bases). Trimming stripped 4 bases from V and 0 bases from J, with 15 bases between. CDR3 length equals 16 residues. The germline CDR1 and CDR2 sequences are SGHRS and YFSETQ. CDR3 residues: CASSPGFRGSTDTQYF. The CDR3 coding sequence is TGCGCCAGCAGCCCCGGATTCAGGGGCAGCACAGATACGCAGTATTTT.

This clone was counted only a few times. The genes are TRBV2 and TRBJ2-2; TRBD1 agrees at 7 bases. V shed 6 bases, J shed 8 bases, and the junction held 3 bases outside the gene matches. CDR3 size: 12 residues. Germline V gene lookup returns CDR1 SNHLY and CDR2 FYNNEI. In DNA form, the CDR3 reads TGTGCCAGCAGGACAGGGTTGGGGGAGCTGTTTTTT. Residues: CASRTGLGELFF.

As to this clone: The sample contains more than one DNA sequence encoding this CDR3. V and J are TRBV10-3 and TRBJ2-3, with D maybe TRBD2 (5 bases). CDR1 and CDR2 (germline): ENHRY, SYGVKD. The CDR3 has 14 residues. With 0 bases removed from V and 2 bases from J, the gap between germline ends came to 6 bases. The CDR3 nucleotides are TGTGCCATCAGTGAGTCCCGGGACACAGATACGCAGTATTTT. The encoded protein is CAISESRDTDTQYF.